Listed here are 23 T cell receptor beta chains from one sample, sequenced in a study of PD-1 blockade in classical Hodgkin lymphoma. Each of the patients experienced relapse following autologous stem cell transplantation, and their brentuximab vedotin exposure differed. The repertoire was sequenced with immunoSEQ multiplex PCR; TCRdb's copy has only in-frame clones and lacks some. Of around 99,000 clones listed, about four fifths are singletons. The material sequenced was peripheral blood mononuclear cells (PBMCs), taken before the second cycle of nivolumab. The receptors derive from a human donor with classical Hodgkin lymphoma.

The chain uses TRBV10-2 and TRBJ1-5; tentatively, D is TRBD1 (5 bases). V gave up 11 bases and J gave up 11 bases, with 19 bases separating them. Germline CDR1 is WSHSY and CDR2 is SAAADI. There are 12 residues in the CDR3. The DNA of the CDR3 is TGCGCCCAGAAACGGGGCCCGCCGTCCCAGCATTTT. The encoded protein is CAQKRGPPSQHF.

This clone was seen once. The V gene is TRBV6-1, the J gene TRBJ1-1, with a tentative D call TRBD1 (5 bases). V was clipped by 9 bases and J by 11 bases, with 16 bases between them. There are 11 residues in the CDR3. Germline CDR1 and CDR2: MNHNS and SASEGT. The CDR3 sequence: CASLGTGTAFF. CDR3 DNA sequence: TGTGCCAGTTTAGGAACAGGTACGGCTTTCTTT.

J is TRBJ1-5 and V is TRBV6-7; 8 nucleotides match TRBD1. TRBV6-7 belongs to the ORF category, with a function that is uncertain. The CDR3 loop spans 16 amino acids. The trim removed 4 bases at V and 5 bases at J, leaving 10 bases unmatched. CDR3 bases: TGTGCCAGCAGTTTGGCTCCCGGGACAGGTTATCAGCCCCAGCATTTT. Protein sequence: CASSLAPGTGYQPQHF.

The rearrangement links TRBV2 to TRBJ2-5, with 9 bases lining up with TRBD2. Trimming removed 7 bases from V and 5 bases from J; junction bases left unmatched: 8. Germline V gene lookup returns CDR1 SNHLY and CDR2 FYNNEI. This CDR3 comprises 14 residues. The CDR3 DNA sequence: TGTGCCAGCACAGGTAGCGGGAGCGGGGAGACCCAGTACTTC. This sequence encodes CASTGSGSGETQYF. Full variable domain (missing parts from reference TRBV2 and TRBJ2-5): EPEVTQTPSHQVTQMGQEVILRCVPISNHLYFYWYRQILGQKVEFLVSFYNNEISEKSEIFDDQFSVERPDGSNFTLKIRSTKLEDSAMYFCASTGSGSGETQYFGPGTRLLVL.

The genes are TRBV11-3 and TRBJ1-1; D is unresolved. The ends were cut back, 0 bases at V and 0 bases at J, with 8 bases in the middle. Germline V gene data show CDR1 as SGHNT and CDR2 as YENEEA. The length of the CDR3 is 15 residues. The CDR3 spells CASSLDPALNTEAFF. CDR3 DNA: TGTGCCAGCAGCTTAGATCCAGCCTTGAACACTGAAGCTTTCTTT.

This clone was seen ten or more times. CDR3 DNA sequence: TGCGCCAGCAGCTTGGCCGGGACAGCCTCCTACAATGAGCAGTTCTTC. Protein product: CASSLAGTASYNEQFF. The gene calls are TRBV5-1 and TRBJ2-1; 7 bases are a match to TRBD1. The CDR3 sequence is 16 residues long. Germline CDR1 and CDR2: SGHRS and YFSETQ. V dropped 0 bases and J dropped 0; count of bases not matched to a gene: 3.

V and J are TRBV20-1 and TRBJ2-5; no clear D. CDR3 length: 11 amino acids. CDR1 DFQATT and CDR2 SNEGSKA come from the germline V gene (reference sequence). V was cut by 3 bases and J by 4 bases, with 6 bases left in between. In nucleotides, the CDR3 is TGCAGTGCTAGTTTAGGAGAGACCCAGTACTTC. The encoded protein is CSASLGETQYF.

In its sample, this clone was seen once. This sequence joins TRBV15 and TRBJ1-2; the match to TRBD1 covers 9 bases. The CDR3 consists of 11 residues. CDR1 LNHNV and CDR2 YYDKDF come from the germline V gene (reference sequence). The V and J ends lost 9 bases and 4 bases, in that order; junction bases with no gene match: 0. The CDR3 bases are TGTGCCACGGGACAGGGCTATGGCTACACCTTC. This sequence encodes CATGQGYGYTF. Supplemented by reference TRBV15 and TRBJ1-2, the full variable domain reads DAMVIQNPRYQVTQFGKPVTLSCSQTLNHNVMYWYQQKSSQAPKLLFHYYDKDFNNEADTPDNFQSRRPNTSFCFLDIRSPGLGDTAMYLCATGQGYGYTFGSGTRLTVV.

The chain uses TRBV19 and TRBJ2-3; 10 positions agree with TRBD2. Per the germline V gene, CDR1 is LNHDA and CDR2 is SQIVND (reference sequence). The CDR3 is 17 amino acids. The V and J ends lost 1 base and 2 bases, in that order; junction bases with no gene match: 6. In nucleotides, the CDR3 is TGTGCCAGTAGTATAGCGGGTCTAGCGGGGGCCACAGATACGCAGTATTTT. As protein: CASSIAGLAGATDTQYF. The entire variable domain, with the rest obtained from reference TRBV19 and TRBJ2-3, is as follows: DGGITQSPKYLFRKEGQNVTLSCEQNLNHDAMYWYRQDPGQGLRLIYYSQIVNDFQKGDIAEGYSVSREKKESFPLTVTSAQKNPTAFYLCASSIAGLAGATDTQYFGPGTRLTVL.

This rearrangement joins TRBV30 to TRBJ1-4; D ambiguous. Trimming removed 1 base from V and 0 bases from J, with 12 bases in between. Per germline, CDR1 GTSNPN and CDR2 SVGIG (reference sequence). The CDR3 consists of 16 residues. In nucleotides, the CDR3 is TGTGCCTGGAGTGAACCCGGGCGACCAACTAATGAAAAACTGTTTTTT. This sequence encodes CAWSEPGRPTNEKLFF.

This clone has a handful of counts. This chain links TRBV9 with TRBJ1-5, with 10 bases aligning to TRBD1. CDR3 length equals 15 residues. V lost 0 bases to trimming and J lost 6 bases; unmatched junction nucleotides: 3. Germline assignment: CDR1 SGDLS and CDR2 YYNGEE. In DNA, the CDR3 is TGTGCCAGCAGCGTAGGGGACAGGGGAGGTCAGCCCCAGCATTTT. This codes for CASSVGDRGGQPQHF.

The genes are TRBV19 and TRBJ2-2, with a weak D call TRBD1 (5 bases). Between the trimmed V and J ends, which lost 6 bases and 2 bases, there was a span of 16 bases. The germline V gene has CDR1 LNHDA and CDR2 SQIVND (reference sequence). The CDR3 is 16 amino acids. Here the CDR3 reads CASRLQGFQNTGELFF. For the CDR3, the DNA is TGTGCCAGTAGACTCCAGGGATTCCAAAACACCGGGGAGCTGTTTTTT.

The chain couples TRBV7-9 to TRBJ1-4; perhaps TRBD1 as D (6 bases). Germline lookup yields CDR1 SEHNR and CDR2 FQNEAQ (reference sequence). The CDR3 has 17 residues. Trimming stripped 2 bases from V and 3 bases from J, with 16 bases between. In nucleotides, the CDR3 is TGTGCCAGCAGCTTAAATCGGGGGGCATTGGCTAATGAAAAACTGTTTTTT. This codes for CASSLNRGALANEKLFF.

This chain links TRBV28 with TRBJ1-5; weak D call: TRBD1 (5 bases). Germline values: CDR1 MDHEN, CDR2 SYDVKM. The CDR3 has 13 amino acids. V lost 6 bases and J lost 6, with 12 bases in between. CDR3 protein: CASRNQGGQPQHF. Here the CDR3 DNA reads TGTGCCAGCAGGAATCAGGGAGGTCAGCCCCAGCATTTT.

This clone has just one count. The J gene is TRBJ1-1, the V gene TRBV5-5; D not certain. The CDR3 runs to 13 residues. The V and J ends lost 4 bases and 3 bases respectively, with 10 bases between them. Germline CDR1 SGHKS, CDR2 YYEKEE (reference sequence). The CDR3 sequence is CASSPIGYTEAFF. DNA for the CDR3: TGTGCCAGCAGCCCCATCGGGTACACTGAAGCTTTCTTT.

The rearrangement uses TRBV21-1 and TRBJ2-1; TRBD2, the table's D call, was not compared with the DNA. TRBV21-1 is noted as a pseudogene. CDR3 length: 15 amino acids. This chain's CDR3 is CASRGGTSGKNEQFF. The CDR3 region has the DNA TGTGCCAGCAGGGGCGGGACTAGCGGAAAAAATGAGCAGTTCTTC.

The chain links TRBV5-1 to TRBJ2-1; maybe TRBD2 (5 bases). The CDR3 spans 14 residues. Per germline, CDR1 SGHRS and CDR2 YFSETQ. The ends were cut back, 0 bases at V and 7 bases at J, with 11 bases in the middle. The CDR3 bases are TGCGCCAGCAGCTTGGGGGCGGGCGGTAATGAGCAGTTCTTC. Its protein product is CASSLGAGGNEQFF.

The chain employs TRBV29-1 and TRBJ2-1; 7 bases align to TRBD1. The germline gives CDR1 SQVTM, CDR2 ANQGSEA. The CDR3 covers 15 residues. After removal of 7 bases from V and 3 bases from J, the junction contained 12 bases not matched to a gene. The CDR3 loop is CSAWGLGQNYNEQFF. CDR3 DNA sequence: TGCAGCGCCTGGGGTTTGGGACAGAACTACAATGAGCAGTTCTTC.

This rearrangement joins TRBV29-1 to TRBJ2-1, with 8 bases aligning to TRBD2. Germline loops: CDR1 SQVTM, CDR2 ANQGSEA. V lost 7 bases to trimming and J lost 1 base; unmatched junction nucleotides: 6. The CDR3 consists of 14 residues. CDR3 region: CSAPTSGSYNEQFF. CDR3 DNA: TGCAGCGCACCTACTAGCGGTTCCTACAATGAGCAGTTCTTC.

The chain couples TRBV14 to TRBJ2-7, with 10 nucleotides matching TRBD1. Germline CDR1 is SGHDN and CDR2 is FVKESK. The CDR3 spans 15 residues. V trimming: 3 bases; J trimming: 2 bases; junction bases outside the gene matches: 4. The CDR3 nucleotides read TGTGCCAGCAGCCATCTGGGACAGGGGACCTACGAGCAGTACTTC. Its translation is CASSHLGQGTYEQYF.

The chain uses TRBV6-4 and TRBJ2-1; D might be TRBD2 (6 bases). This CDR3 spans 17 amino acids. The V end was cut by 8 bases, the J end by 6 bases, with 26 bases between. From germline, CDR1 is MRHNA and CDR2 SNTAGT. Here the CDR3 reads CASSAGSGPGDFNEQFF. The CDR3 bases are TGTGCCAGCTCCGCGGGTAGCGGCCCGGGGGATTTCAATGAGCAGTTCTTC.

At least ten counts were recorded for this clone. The chain joins TRBV5-1 to TRBJ2-1; 13 positions agree with TRBD2. Per the germline V gene, CDR1 is SGHRS and CDR2 is YFSETQ. V trimming: 3 bases; J trimming: 9 bases; junction bases outside the gene matches: 9. The CDR3 runs 16 residues. This chain's CDR3 is CASSYRTSGSLGEQFF. The CDR3 coding sequence is TGCGCCAGCAGCTACCGGACTAGCGGGAGTTTGGGTGAGCAGTTCTTC.

The chain has TRBV9 and TRBJ1-4; D is perhaps TRBD1 (5 bases). The CDR3 length is 15 residues. CDR1 is SGDLS, CDR2 YYNGEE, per germline. V was cut by 6 bases and J by 6 bases, with 18 bases left in between. The CDR3 sequence is CASKVGDGRDEKLFF. In nucleotides, the CDR3 is TGTGCCAGCAAAGTGGGGGACGGGCGGGATGAAAAACTGTTTTTT.